These T cell receptor beta chains were read from a single sample in a study of shared clonotypes between healthy human individuals. Assay: immunoSEQ multiplex PCR; the TCRdb copy retains only in-frame clones and omits some. The sample lists millions of clones; approximately 93% were seen once. The sequenced sample was naive CD4+ T cells from PBMCs. These receptors originate from a man younger than 35 in good health. Some clones in this sample may be carry-over from other donors' samples. Each CDR3 is given with its conserved first and last residue. The D gene is left open where the match is weak. Size is omitted from some rows. Given values are once, few, many or a class for expanded clones.

j_call d_call clone_size v_call cdr3_nt cdr3_aa
TRBJ1-3 TRBD1 . TRBV5-1 TGCGCCAGCAGGCGGGACAGGAGCTCTGGAAACACCATATATTTT CASRRDRSSGNTIYF
TRBJ2-7 . . TRBV6-5 TGTGCCAGCAGCTCGGGACGGTTGTGGGAGCAGTACTTC CASSSGRLWEQYF
TRBJ2-7 . . TRBV7-8 TGTGCCAGCAGCTTAGGTACGCGGCCATCTACCTACGAGCAGTACTTC CASSLGTRPSTYEQYF
TRBJ1-2 TRBD1 . TRBV9 TGTGCCAGCAGCAAAAATCAGGGGGCAGGAGGCTACACCTTC CASSKNQGAGGYTF
TRBJ2-7 . . TRBV11-2 TGTGCCAGCAGCTTATACAGTAGAGGCGAGCAGTACTTC CASSLYSRGEQYF
TRBJ2-6 . once TRBV28 TGTGCCAGCAGTCCTACAGGGCGTTCTGGGGCCAACGTCCTGACTTTC CASSPTGRSGANVLTF
TRBJ2-3 . . TRBV25-1 TGTGCCAGCACCGAGGGTCGACAGATCACAGATACGCAGTATTTT CASTEGRQITDTQYF
TRBJ2-5 TRBD1 . TRBV28 TGTGCCAGCAGTTCGGACAGGGGCAAAGAGACCCAGTACTTC CASSSDRGKETQYF
TRBJ2-7 . . TRBV27 TGTGCCAGCAGTTTAAGGTGGCTCGGGGGCATGGGCAACGAGCAGTACTTC CASSLRWLGGMGNEQYF
TRBJ2-1 TRBD2 . TRBV28 TGTGCCAGCAGTTCCAAACTAGCGGGGCATCTTAATGAGCAGTTCTTC CASSSKLAGHLNEQFF